The next 15 T cell receptor beta chains were all read from a single sample in a study of blood T cell repertoires in COVID-19. Profiling relied on immunoSEQ multiplex PCR, and the TCRdb table lists in-frame clones only, not all of them. The sample holds 100,000 to 150,000 clones, around 81% seen once. The sequencing sample was made of peripheral blood. The receptor set was obtained from a woman in her forties or fifties with acute or convalescent COVID-19.

The V call is TRBV30, the J call TRBJ2-3, with 11 bases fitting TRBD2. CDR1 and CDR2 from the germline V gene are GTSNPN and SVGIG (reference sequence). J was trimmed by 4 bases and V by 2 bases; bases with no gene match: 11. This CDR3 is 17 amino acids long. For the CDR3, the DNA is TGTGCCTGGAGTTTCGCCCTGACTAGCGGGATTCCAGATACGCAGTATTTT. It specifies CAWSFALTSGIPDTQYF.

This clone was counted between two and nine times. The chain has TRBV19 and TRBJ1-5; D is perhaps TRBD1 (6 bases). CDR1 and CDR2 from the germline V gene are LNHDA and SQIVND (reference sequence). The V gene lost 2 bases and the J gene lost 6 bases, with 17 bases spanning the gap. The CDR3 is 16 amino acids. CDR3 amino acids: CASSISGRGVGQPQHF. Written as DNA, the CDR3 is TGTGCCAGTAGTATATCCGGCAGGGGAGTCGGTCAGCCCCAGCATTTT.

Turning to this clone: The germline gene is not matched at one end of the junction; a read error may be the cause. The same CDR3 arises from other DNA sequences in this sample as well. The CDR3 loop reads CASSVGTANSPLHF. The CDR3 nucleotides are TGTGCCAGCAGTGTTGGGACAGCTAATTCACCTCTCCACTTT. The chain uses TRBV6-4 and TRBJ1-6; 7 bases line up with TRBD1. The germline V gene has CDR1 MRHNA and CDR2 SNTAGT. The CDR3 consists of 14 residues.

This clone was found a few times. The V and J genes are TRBV6-5 and TRBJ1-1, with a possible D match to TRBD1 (5 bases). Deletions cut 5 bases from V and 3 bases from J, with 16 bases between. From germline, CDR1 is MNHEY and CDR2 SVGAGI. CDR3 size: 15 residues. CDR3 in DNA: TGTGCCAGCAGTCCCTCAGATGGGGGGTACACTGAAGCTTTCTTT. Protein: CASSPSDGGYTEAFF.

The gene calls are TRBV19 and TRBJ2-4; the match to TRBD1 covers 7 bases. The CDR3 totals 12 residues. J was trimmed by 9 bases and V by 5 bases; bases with no gene match: 4. Germline assignment: CDR1 LNHDA and CDR2 SQIVND (reference sequence). This CDR3 reads CASSARGSIQYF. As DNA, the CDR3 is TGTGCCAGTAGTGCCAGGGGGAGCATTCAGTACTTC.

The chain has TRBV5-4 and TRBJ1-1, with D tentatively TRBD1 (6 bases). V dropped 5 bases and J dropped 8 bases, with 13 bases sitting between them. CDR3 size: 12 residues. Germline V CDR1 and CDR2: SGHNT, YYREEE (reference sequence). The DNA of the CDR3 is TGTGCCAGCAGTCAGGACAGCCCCGAAGCTTTCTTT. Translation gives CASSQDSPEAFF.

This clone has just one count. The rearrangement uses TRBV12-3 or TRBV12-4 and TRBJ1-1; D uncertain. The CDR3 length is 13 residues. V was pared by 0 bases and J by 9 bases, with 11 bases between. The CDR3 sequence is CASSLAQMAKAFF. In DNA, the CDR3 is TGTGCCAGCAGTTTAGCGCAGATGGCAAAAGCTTTCTTT.

The rearrangement links TRBV6-1 to TRBJ2-7; 11 bases are shared with TRBD2. The CDR3 totals 15 residues. Germline CDR1 MNHNS, CDR2 SASEGT. V was clipped by 3 bases and J by 2 bases; unmatched bases: 3. The CDR3 DNA is TGTGCCAGCAGTGAGTTGACTAGCGGGGCCTACGAGCAGTACTTC. Translating gives CASSELTSGAYEQYF.

The rearrangement uses TRBV5-8 and TRBJ1-2, with 7 bases identical to TRBD1. The junction had 4 bases not matched to a gene; V was cut back by 4 bases and J by 4 bases. Germline lookup yields CDR1 SGHTS and CDR2 YDEGEE. This CDR3 region has 13 residues. The CDR3 sequence: CASSRDSGYGYTF. In nucleotides, the CDR3 is TGTGCCAGCAGCAGGGACAGTGGCTATGGCTACACCTTC.

The rearrangement joins TRBV7-8 to TRBJ2-1; D gene ambiguous. Germline CDR1 SGHVS, CDR2 FQNEAQ. This CDR3 has 14 amino acids. With 1 base removed from V and 10 bases from J, the gap between germline ends came to 14 bases. For the CDR3, the DNA is TGTGCCAGCAGCTTAGATCGCGGAACTGGGGAGCAGTTCTTC. As protein: CASSLDRGTGEQFF.

The chain employs TRBV18 and TRBJ2-3; 8 bases map to TRBD2. Trimming at V came to 3 bases and at J to 3 bases, leaving 11 bases not matched to a gene. CDR1 is KGHSH and CDR2 is LQKENI in the germline V gene. The CDR3 spans 17 residues. The CDR3 DNA reads TGTGCCAGCTCACCGGCTCGGGGGGGAGTCGGTACAGATACGCAGTATTTT. It is translated as CASSPARGGVGTDTQYF.

V and J are TRBV9 and TRBJ2-3, with TRBD2 as a possible D gene (6 bases). The germline V gene has CDR1 SGDLS and CDR2 YYNGEE. Trimming shortened V by 4 bases and J by 1 base, and 13 bases separated the two germline ends. The CDR3 length is 15 residues. CDR3 amino acids: CASSPEWGGTDTQYF. The CDR3, as DNA: TGTGCCAGCAGCCCCGAGTGGGGGGGCACAGATACGCAGTATTTT.

J is TRBJ2-7 and V is TRBV7-2; weak D call: TRBD1 (5 bases). From germline, CDR1 is SGHTA and CDR2 FQGNSA. V was trimmed by 2 bases and J by 0 bases, leaving 11 bases between them. The CDR3 extends over 15 amino acids. This CDR3 is CASSLQGADSYEQYF. In DNA, the CDR3 is TGTGCCAGCAGCTTACAAGGGGCCGACTCCTACGAGCAGTACTTC.

This clone was counted a few times. The chain has TRBV2 and TRBJ2-3; D is perhaps TRBD2 (6 bases). Per germline, CDR1 SNHLY and CDR2 FYNNEI. CDR3 length equals 15 residues. V lost 3 bases and J lost 2, with 12 bases in between. The DNA of the CDR3 is TGTGCCAGCAGTGAGGGCGGGACTTACACAGATACGCAGTATTTT. It translates to CASSEGGTYTDTQYF.

The gene calls are TRBV3-1 (or the pseudogene TRBV3-2) and TRBJ2-5, with 8 positions matching TRBD2. The CDR3 sequence is 13 residues long. The V gene end was trimmed by 5 bases and the J gene end by 5 bases; junction bases not matched to a gene: 4. Germline assignment: CDR1 LGHDT and CDR2 YNNKEL (reference sequence). CDR3: CASSGTSEETQYF. In nucleotides, the CDR3 is TGTGCCAGCAGCGGGACTAGTGAGGAGACCCAGTACTTC.